This T cell receptor beta chain is from a study of CD8 T cells in ankylosing spondylitis. Quantitative 5'-RACE with molecular barcodes generated TCR beta libraries. TCRdb re-derived calls from the 5' RACE reads in MiXCR, one entry per CDR3 protein. The table includes fewer than 750,000 distinct CDR3 sequences, around 20% detected once. Overall study results and limits: What appeared characteristic of ankylosing spondylitis blood was a TCR beta motif of eight highly homologous variants. Earlier studies detected some motif variants in reactive arthritis synovial fluid and blood.

Germline V gives CDR1 MNHEY, CDR2 SMNVEV (reference sequence). Trimming took 8 bases from V and 2 from J; bases not matched to a gene: 9. The CDR3 is made up of 15 amino acids. This clonotype was counted between two and nine times. The antigen is not known. This chain links TRBV27 with TRBJ2-3; TRBD2 aligns across 8 bases. The sequence was obtained from a male donor with ankylosing spondylitis. Sequencing input: blood, either unsorted or a sorted T cell fraction (not recorded which). CDR3 bases: TGTGCCAGCGGCGGGGGGAAGGTTGTCACAGATACGCAGTATTTT. Amino acid sequence: CASGGGKVVTDTQYF.